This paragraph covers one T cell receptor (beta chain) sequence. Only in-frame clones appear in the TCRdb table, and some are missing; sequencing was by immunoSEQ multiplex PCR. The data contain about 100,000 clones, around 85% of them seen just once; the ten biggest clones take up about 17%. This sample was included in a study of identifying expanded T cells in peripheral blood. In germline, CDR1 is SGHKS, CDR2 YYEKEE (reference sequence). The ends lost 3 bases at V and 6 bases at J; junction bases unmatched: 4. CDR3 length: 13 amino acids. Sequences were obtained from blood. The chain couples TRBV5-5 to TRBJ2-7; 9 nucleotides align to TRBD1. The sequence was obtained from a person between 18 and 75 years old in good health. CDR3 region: CASSSHRGPEQYF. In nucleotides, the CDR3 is TGTGCCAGCAGCTCCCACAGGGGGCCCGAGCAGTACTTC.